What follows are 18 T cell receptor beta chains derived from one specimen sequenced in a study of PD-L1 blockade in urothelial cancer. Assay: immunoSEQ multiplex PCR; the TCRdb copy retains only in-frame clones and omits some. Of 20,000 to 25,000 clones in the sample, around 88% were seen once. The sequencing here drew on PBMCs, taken around atezolizumab (anti-PD-L1) treatment. The receptors come from a man between 50 and 59 years old with urothelial cancer.

The DNA for the CDR3 is TGCAGCGCCGTGGACAGGGCGTCCTACGAGCAGTACTTC. The encoded protein is CSAVDRASYEQYF. The chain employs TRBV29-1 and TRBJ2-7; 8 bases match TRBD1. Germline CDR1 reads SQVTM; CDR2 reads ANQGSEA. J lost 1 base, V lost 7 bases, and 6 bases had no gene match. The CDR3 has 13 amino acids.

The chain employs TRBV6-6 and TRBJ2-1; 8 bases align to TRBD2. The CDR3 extends over 15 amino acids. Germline loops: CDR1 MNHNY, CDR2 SVGAGI (reference sequence). V shed 6 bases, J shed 6 bases, and the junction held 10 bases outside the gene matches. For the CDR3, the DNA is TGTGCCAGCAGCCCCCTAGCGGGCCGAGCCAATGAGCAGTTCTTC. Protein sequence: CASSPLAGRANEQFF.

The genes are TRBV7-2 and TRBJ2-5, with 7 nucleotides matching TRBD2. Germline lookup yields CDR1 SGHTA and CDR2 FQGNSA. The CDR3 is 16 residues long. The V and J ends lost 1 base and 7 bases, in that order; junction bases with no gene match: 12. CDR3 residues: CASSLVPGGSRGTQYF. The CDR3 DNA is TGTGCCAGCAGCTTAGTTCCCGGCGGGAGTCGAGGGACCCAGTACTTC.

The V and J genes are TRBV28 and TRBJ2-5; D might be TRBD2 (7 bases). In germline, CDR1 is MDHEN, CDR2 SYDVKM. The CDR3 extends over 15 amino acids. Trimming took 7 bases from V and 0 from J, leaving 15 bases between them. The CDR3 protein is CASTQGREYQETQYF. The DNA of the CDR3 is TGTGCCAGCACCCAGGGGAGGGAGTACCAAGAGACCCAGTACTTC.

The chain combines TRBV19 with TRBJ2-2; TRBD1 matches at 7 bases. The V gene end was trimmed by 6 bases and the J gene end by 4 bases; junction bases not matched to a gene: 8. The CDR3 contains 15 residues. The germline V gene has CDR1 LNHDA and CDR2 SQIVND (reference sequence). The CDR3 here is CASRETGTGTGELFF. For the CDR3, the DNA is TGTGCCAGTAGAGAGACAGGGACCGGCACCGGGGAGCTGTTTTTT.

V usage is TRBV9 and J usage is TRBJ2-7; D perhaps matches TRBD1 (5 bases). CDR3 length: 14 residues. With 4 bases removed from V and 2 bases from J, the gap between germline ends came to 13 bases. The germline V gene encodes CDR1 SGDLS and CDR2 YYNGEE. The CDR3 DNA reads TGTGCCAGCAGCCATGGGGCCGAAACCTACGAGCAGTACTTC. Translated: CASSHGAETYEQYF.

The chain joins TRBV29-1 to TRBJ2-1; 8 nucleotides match TRBD2. The CDR3 is made up of 13 amino acids. Germline trimming cut 5 bases from V and 9 bases from J; bases unmatched to any gene: 9. Germline assignment: CDR1 SQVTM and CDR2 ANQGSEA. CDR3 amino acids: CSVRWRGDGEQFF. For the CDR3, the DNA is TGCAGCGTTAGGTGGCGGGGGGACGGTGAGCAGTTCTTC.

The CDR3 here is CASSLSGWQYF. CDR3 nucleotide sequence: TGTGCCAGCAGCTTATCAGGATGGCAGTACTTC. This rearrangement joins TRBV7-9 to TRBJ2-7; the D is unclear. This CDR3 is 11 amino acids long. Germline V gene lookup returns CDR1 SEHNR and CDR2 FQNEAQ (reference sequence). V lost 2 bases and J 9 bases, leaving 8 bases between the germline ends.

This clone has just a few counts. This chain uses TRBV14 with TRBJ1-1, with D hard to call. CDR1 is SGHDN, CDR2 FVKESK, per germline. The CDR3 runs 15 residues. The V gene lost 5 bases and the J gene lost 0 bases, with 13 bases spanning the gap. CDR3 bases: TGTGCCAGCAGCGCAGCAGGAGGCTTGAACACTGAAGCTTTCTTT. It is translated as CASSAAGGLNTEAFF.

The J gene is TRBJ2-7, the V gene TRBV6-5; a possible D gene is TRBD2 (5 bases). This CDR3 has 12 residues. The V gene's germline CDR1 is MNHEY and CDR2 SVGAGI. V shed 4 bases and J shed 5 bases, with 9 bases lying between them. The CDR3 region is CASSSSIDEQYF. CDR3 DNA: TGTGCCAGCAGTTCTAGCATCGACGAGCAGTACTTC.

The CDR3 loop is CASSWDSGSYEQYF. CDR3 nucleotide sequence: TGTGCCAGCAGCTGGGACAGCGGCTCCTACGAGCAGTACTTC. The chain couples TRBV5-4 to TRBJ2-7; 7 bases agree with TRBD1. Losses at the gene ends were 3 bases for V and 0 bases for J; bases not matched to a gene: 3. CDR1 and CDR2 from the germline V gene are SGHNT and YYREEE (reference sequence). This CDR3 contains 14 residues.

V usage is TRBV10-1 and J usage is TRBJ2-2; D is unresolved. V lost 8 bases to trimming and J lost 8 bases, with 15 bases between them. CDR3 length: 13 residues. CDR1 is WNHNN, CDR2 SYGVQD, per germline (reference sequence). The CDR3 reads CASSHSLSGELFF. For the CDR3, the DNA is TGCGCCAGCTCCCACTCCTTGTCGGGGGAGCTGTTTTTT.

This clone occurred a few times. V usage is TRBV18 and J usage is TRBJ2-5; 10 bases map to TRBD1. The CDR3 spans 13 residues. Germline V gene data show CDR1 as KGHSH and CDR2 as LQKENI. The ends lost 8 bases at V and 6 bases at J; junction bases unmatched: 6. The CDR3 DNA reads as TGTGCCAGCAGGACAGGGGGTTCACAGACCCAGTACTTC. This sequence encodes CASRTGGSQTQYF.

This clone was found once. One junction end does not reproduce the germline sequence, and a read error may be involved. The chain links TRBV7-7 to TRBJ1-1; 7 positions match TRBD1. The germline CDR1 and CDR2 sequences are SSHAT and FNYEAQ (reference sequence). The CDR3 contains 18 residues. The CDR3 DNA sequence: TGTGCTAGCAGCTTAGCCTCCGACAGGGAGCCGCCTGACACTGAAGCTTTCTTT. Residues: CASSLASDREPPDTEAFF.

This clone has only a few counts. The rearrangement joins TRBV7-9 to TRBJ2-3, with 7 bases fitting TRBD2. Germline CDR1 SEHNR, CDR2 FQNEAQ (reference sequence). CDR3 length: 15 amino acids. V dropped 5 bases and J dropped 3; count of bases not matched to a gene: 8. This CDR3 is CASSPLAGGTDTQYF. The DNA of the CDR3 is TGTGCCAGCAGCCCATTAGCGGGTGGGACAGATACGCAGTATTTT.

V is TRBV6-6 and J is TRBJ1-4; a weak D match, TRBD1 (5 bases). CDR3 length: 15 residues. CDR1 and CDR2 from the germline V gene are MNHNY and SVGAGI (reference sequence). Trimming removed 1 base at V and 3 bases at J, with 9 bases between. CDR3 protein: CASSYLRGANEKLFF. CDR3 sequence (DNA): TGTGCCAGCAGTTACTTGCGGGGGGCTAATGAAAAACTGTTTTTT.

The rearrangement links TRBV7-2 to TRBJ2-3; 7 nucleotides agree with TRBD2. The J segment lost 9 bases and the V segment lost 1 base, leaving 7 bases of the junction unmatched. Germline loops: CDR1 SGHTA, CDR2 FQGNSA. CDR3 size: 14 residues. CDR3 loop: CASSLVSRGGTQYF. Written as DNA, the CDR3 is TGTGCCAGCAGCTTAGTCTCACGGGGAGGGACGCAGTATTTT.

This clone has a handful of counts. The chain has TRBV29-1 and TRBJ2-7, with 13 bases that match TRBD2. After removal of 4 bases from V and 4 bases from J, the junction contained 4 bases not matched to a gene. The CDR3 spans 14 residues. Germline-derived CDR1 and CDR2 are SQVTM and ANQGSEA. CDR3 in amino acids: CSVGRGLAGYEQYF. As DNA, the CDR3 is TGCAGCGTTGGGAGGGGACTAGCGGGATACGAGCAGTACTTC.